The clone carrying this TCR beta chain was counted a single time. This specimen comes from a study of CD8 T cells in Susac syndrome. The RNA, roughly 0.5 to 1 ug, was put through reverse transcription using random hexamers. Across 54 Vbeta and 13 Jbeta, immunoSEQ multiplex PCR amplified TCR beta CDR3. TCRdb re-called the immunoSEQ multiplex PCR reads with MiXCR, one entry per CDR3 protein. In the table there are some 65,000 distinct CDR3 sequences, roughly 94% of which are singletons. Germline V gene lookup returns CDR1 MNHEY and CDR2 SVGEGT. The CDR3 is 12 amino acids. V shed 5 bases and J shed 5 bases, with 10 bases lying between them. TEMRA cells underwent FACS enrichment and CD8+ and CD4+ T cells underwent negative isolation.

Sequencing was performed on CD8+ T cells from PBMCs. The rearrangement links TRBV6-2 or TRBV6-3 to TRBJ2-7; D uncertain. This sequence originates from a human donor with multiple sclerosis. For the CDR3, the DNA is TGTGCCAGCAGTCGCCTTCCCCACGAGCAGTACTTC. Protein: CASSRLPHEQYF.